This T cell receptor (beta chain) appears in the sequencing data of a study of shared clonotypes between healthy human individuals. Points on this clone: What it recognizes is unknown.

Broader study findings: Several donors showed sharing of 4.5% to 6% of naive CD4 clonotypes. As a rule, naive subsets had a larger estimated richness than memory subsets.

The protocol was immunoSEQ multiplex PCR, while the TCRdb copy is restricted to in-frame clones and leaves out a portion. The sample holds roughly 2.5 million clones, approximately 94% seen once. Source material: naive CD4+ T cells sorted from blood. Documented subset: CD45RA+ positively selected. This receptor was obtained from a man between 18 and 35 years old in good health.

CDR3 in DNA: TGTGCCAGGACAGTCCTTAGTGTTAGCAATCAGCCCCAGCATTTT. Residues: CARTVLSVSNQPQHF. The J gene is TRBJ1-5, the V gene TRBV2, with TRBD1 as a possible D gene (5 bases). Trimming took off 9 bases at V and 0 bases at J, with 15 bases between the two ends. CDR1 and CDR2 (germline): SNHLY, FYNNEI. This CDR3 is built from 15 residues.